The 19 T cell receptor beta chains listed next were all sequenced from one sample in a study of blood T cell repertoires in COVID-19. Produced via immunoSEQ multiplex PCR; TCRdb's table is partial and in-frame only. This table has roughly 500,000 clones, more than 75% appearing once. Sequenced sample: PBMCs or T cells enriched from blood (not recorded which). These receptor sequences come from a woman aged 35 to 49 who had recovered from COVID-19.

This clone has only a few counts. The rearrangement links TRBV7-8 to TRBJ2-7; maybe TRBD1 (6 bases). The germline V gene has CDR1 SGHVS and CDR2 FQNEAQ. V was trimmed by 5 bases and J by 3 bases, leaving 14 bases between them. The CDR3 spans 14 residues. CDR3 sequence (DNA): TGTGCCAGCAGCGATGGAACAGGGTTCTACGAGCAGTACTTC. This sequence encodes CASSDGTGFYEQYF.

V usage is TRBV25-1 and J usage is TRBJ2-5; perhaps TRBD1 as D (5 bases). V was trimmed by 2 bases and J by 1 base, leaving 11 bases between them. Germline V lookup: CDR1 MGHDK, CDR2 SYGVNS. The CDR3 loop spans 15 amino acids. CDR3 sequence reads: CASSEGLGPQETQYF. The CDR3 DNA is TGTGCCAGCAGTGAAGGTTTGGGGCCCCAAGAGACCCAGTACTTC. Complete variable domain (other parts from reference TRBV25-1 and TRBJ2-5): EADIYQTPRYLVIGTGKKITLECSQTMGHDKMYWYQQDPGMELHLIHYSYGVNSTEKGDLSSESTVSRIRTEHFPLTLESARPSHTSQYLCASSEGLGPQETQYFGPGTRLLVL.

The V gene is TRBV5-1, the J gene TRBJ2-7, with a tentative D call TRBD2 (5 bases). The germline V gene has CDR1 SGHRS and CDR2 YFSETQ. Trimming took off 0 bases at V and 3 bases at J, with 10 bases between the two ends. CDR3 length equals 14 residues. In DNA, the CDR3 is TGCGCCAGCAGCTTGGGATCGGGAATCTACGAGCAGTACTTC. Translated, it gives CASSLGSGIYEQYF.

The V and J genes are TRBV5-4 and TRBJ2-2; D is unclear. The CDR3 totals 15 residues. V gave up 0 bases and J gave up 0 bases, with 6 bases separating them. Germline CDR1 and CDR2: SGHNT and YYREEE (reference sequence). The CDR3 spells CASSLGQTNTGELFF. The DNA for the CDR3 is TGTGCCAGCAGCTTGGGGCAAACGAACACCGGGGAGCTGTTTTTT.

This clone was seen a single time. The chain carries TRBV28 and TRBJ2-7; 7 bases map to TRBD1. CDR3 length: 13 residues. Germline CDR1 is MDHEN and CDR2 is SYDVKM. V trimming: 2 bases; J trimming: 3 bases; junction bases outside the gene matches: 1. CDR3 nucleotides: TGTGCCAGCAGTTTAACAGGGGTCTACGAGCAGTACTTC. Residues: CASSLTGVYEQYF.

The V gene is TRBV5-6, the J gene TRBJ1-2; TRBD1 might be the D (6 bases). The germline CDR1 and CDR2 sequences are SGHDT and YYEEEE. The germline V and J ends were trimmed by 4 bases and 5 bases, with 15 bases remaining between them. The CDR3 sequence is 14 residues long. CDR3 DNA: TGTGCCAGCAGCCCAAGGGACAACTGGTATGGCTACACCTTC. It specifies CASSPRDNWYGYTF. The full variable domain, its missing parts supplied by reference TRBV5-6 and TRBJ1-2, is DAGVTQSPTHLIKTRGQQVTLRCSPKSGHDTVSWYQQALGQGPQFIFQYYEEEERQRGNFPDRFSGHQFPNYSSELNVNALLLGDSALYLCASSPRDNWYGYTFGSGTRLTVV.

This sequence joins TRBV29-1 and TRBJ2-6; weak D call: TRBD1 (5 bases). Per germline, CDR1 SQVTM and CDR2 ANQGSEA. The CDR3 has 14 amino acids. Trimming cost V 3 bases and J 0 bases, with 6 bases left between them. The CDR3 protein is CSVDDSSGANVLTF. CDR3 coding DNA: TGCAGCGTTGACGACAGCTCTGGGGCCAACGTCCTGACTTTC.

The chain employs TRBV12-3 or TRBV12-4 and TRBJ1-1; D remains unclear. The ends were cut back, 6 bases at V and 5 bases at J, with 10 bases in the middle. This CDR3 spans 12 amino acids. The CDR3 here is CASRIDKTEAFF. For the CDR3, the DNA is TGTGCCAGCAGGATAGACAAGACTGAAGCTTTCTTT.

The chain recombines TRBV10-3 with TRBJ1-2, with D maybe TRBD1 (5 bases). CDR3 length equals 10 residues. V was shortened by 6 bases and J by 6 bases, with 5 bases between the two germline ends. Germline-derived CDR1 and CDR2 are ENHRY and SYGVKD. CDR3: CAIRDNGYTF. CDR3 sequence (DNA): TGTGCCATCAGGGACAATGGCTACACCTTC.

The chain employs TRBV19 and TRBJ2-1; unclear D gene. CDR1 is LNHDA, CDR2 SQIVND, per germline (reference sequence). The length of the CDR3 is 16 residues. Trimming shortened V by 0 bases and J by 0 bases, and 9 bases separated the two germline ends. Here the CDR3 DNA reads TGTGCCAGTAGTATAGATACGGAGAGCTCCTACAATGAGCAGTTCTTC. It is translated as CASSIDTESSYNEQFF. Full variable domain (outside the CDR3, taken from reference TRBV19 and TRBJ2-1): DGGITQSPKYLFRKEGQNVTLSCEQNLNHDAMYWYRQDPGQGLRLIYYSQIVNDFQKGDIAEGYSVSREKKESFPLTVTSAQKNPTAFYLCASSIDTESSYNEQFFGPGTRLTVL.

The gene calls are TRBV5-1 and TRBJ1-6; 7 bases are shared with TRBD1. Trimming cost V 6 bases and J 10 bases; bases outside gene matches: 7. In germline, CDR1 is SGHRS, CDR2 YFSETQ. There are 13 residues in the CDR3. The CDR3 loop is CASTPQGDSPLHF. CDR3 nucleotide sequence: TGCGCCAGCACCCCGCAGGGGGACTCACCCCTCCACTTT.

The rearrangement links TRBV12-5 to TRBJ1-5; TRBD1 matches 11 bases. CDR3 length: 17 amino acids. J lost 4 bases, V lost 4 bases, and 9 bases had no gene match. Germline V CDR1 and CDR2: LGHNT, FRNRAP. This CDR3 is CASGSQIGTGGNQPQHF. The CDR3 coding sequence is TGTGCTAGTGGTTCCCAAATCGGGACAGGGGGGAATCAGCCCCAGCATTTT.

This sequence joins TRBV25-1 and TRBJ2-5; 8 bases are a match to TRBD1. The CDR3 consists of 14 residues. Trimming cost V 4 bases and J 3 bases; bases outside gene matches: 4. The germline V gene encodes CDR1 MGHDK and CDR2 SYGVNS. DNA of the CDR3: TGTGCCAGCAGTGTGGACAGGGTTGAAGAGACCCAGTACTTC. Translating it yields CASSVDRVEETQYF.

The CDR3 loop is CASSPRQGTNTEAFF. CDR3 nucleotides: TGTGCCAGCAGCCCCAGACAGGGTACGAACACTGAAGCTTTCTTT. The gene calls are TRBV7-8 and TRBJ1-1, with 7 bases lining up with TRBD1. From germline, CDR1 is SGHVS and CDR2 FQNEAQ. After removal of 5 bases from V and 1 base from J, the junction contained 7 bases not matched to a gene. The CDR3 is 15 residues long.

V usage is TRBV20-1 and J usage is TRBJ1-5, with D possibly matching TRBD1 (5 bases). V lost 6 bases and J 6 bases, leaving 9 bases between the germline ends. The CDR3 has 11 residues. In germline, CDR1 is DFQATT, CDR2 SNEGSKA (reference sequence). This chain's CDR3 is CSAGQGQPQHF. The CDR3 nucleotides are TGCAGTGCCGGCCAGGGTCAGCCCCAGCATTTT.

This rearrangement joins TRBV7-8 to TRBJ2-7, with 9 positions matching TRBD2. Germline V CDR1 and CDR2: SGHVS, FQNEAQ. This CDR3 region has 15 residues. Trimming at V came to 5 bases and at J to 3 bases, leaving 8 bases not matched to a gene. The CDR3 loop reads CASSPRAGGGYEQYF. The CDR3 nucleotides are TGTGCCAGCAGCCCACGTGCGGGGGGGGGCTACGAGCAGTACTTC.

The chain joins TRBV5-6 to TRBJ1-5; possible D gene TRBD1, 6 bases. V lost 2 bases and J lost 6, with 9 bases in between. The CDR3 consists of 13 residues. The germline CDR1 and CDR2 sequences are SGHDT and YYEEEE. The CDR3 sequence is CASSFGGAQPQHF. CDR3 sequence (DNA): TGTGCCAGCAGCTTCGGGGGGGCTCAGCCCCAGCATTTT.

The chain recombines TRBV5-6 with TRBJ2-3, with D maybe TRBD1 (6 bases). This CDR3 is built from 13 residues. Germline V gene sequence: CDR1 SGHDT, CDR2 YYEEEE. With 5 bases removed from V and 5 bases from J, the gap between germline ends came to 12 bases. This CDR3 is CASSLDRRDTQYF. The CDR3 coding sequence is TGTGCCAGCAGTCTCGACAGGAGAGATACGCAGTATTTT. Full variable domain (remainder filled in from reference TRBV5-6 and TRBJ2-3): DAGVTQSPTHLIKTRGQQVTLRCSPKSGHDTVSWYQQALGQGPQFIFQYYEEEERQRGNFPDRFSGHQFPNYSSELNVNALLLGDSALYLCASSLDRRDTQYFGPGTRLTVL.

The genes are TRBV6-2 or TRBV6-3 and TRBJ2-7, with 11 bases that match TRBD2. CDR1 is MNHEY, CDR2 SVGEGT, per germline. CDR3 length equals 16 residues. Trimming removed 4 bases from V and 0 bases from J; junction bases left unmatched: 5. CDR3 loop: CASSFNSGRVSYEQYF. The CDR3 DNA reads TGTGCCAGCAGTTTTAATAGCGGGAGGGTCTCCTACGAGCAGTACTTC.